This entry is about one T cell receptor (beta chain). Its antigen is still unknown. Base qualities are missing; no much larger clone stands one base away. Libraries were built with the immunoSEQ multiplex PCR assay. For the multiplex PCR, a mixture combining 60 forward primers for TCR Vbeta segments and 13 reverse primers for TCR Jbeta segments was used. Amplification of the CDR3 region of rearranged TCR beta genes was performed with a multiplex PCR assay on genomic DNA. The Illumina HiSeq System was used to sequence the amplified TCR beta libraries as 87-base-pair reads. Under the source paper's analysis protocol: In a later analysis, roughly 80 million unique TCR beta chains were counted across the roughly 670 repertoires, and approximately 9.9 million of these chains were shared by at least two donors. Raw reads were error-corrected and collapsed into unique sequences by a nearest-neighbor algorithm in which closely related sequences were merged to remove PCR and sequencing errors. Alignment of CDR3 sequences to IMGT reference sequences was used to assign V, D and J gene segments. For a sequence to be retained, a match of at least six nucleotides to both a V gene segment and a J gene segment was required. A rearrangement was called productive if the CDR3 had no stop codons and remained in frame with V and J, and every other rearrangement was called non-productive. Following IMGT convention, CDR3 was defined as the stretch from the second conserved V-encoded cysteine to the conserved J-encoded phenylalanine. In an earlier analysis of around 600 of the donors, sequences lacking an unambiguous match to a single V gene segment were excluded. An earlier analysis of several hundred of the donors called V segments functional above 56.7% productive rearrangements and segregating when the between-donor standard deviation exceeded 5%. A statistical classification framework was built to diagnose cytomegalovirus status from the catalog of TCR beta chain sequences. In a later analysis, V and J genes were assigned by comparing TCR nucleotide sequences against IMGT/GENE-DB human TR gene sequences. A later analysis assigned CDR3 sequences and most-parsimonious VDJ recombination scenarios with the TCRdist pipeline. In a later analysis, each TCR beta chain was defined by its CDR3 amino acid sequence together with its V-gene family, and reads lacking a unique V-gene family were excluded. In a later analysis, 550 to 650 highly shared, low-generation-probability nucleotide sequences were removed to address suspected cross-contamination and a sequencing artifact. In a later analysis, a clonal expansion index for each public chain was calculated from normalized within-repertoire ranks of inferred template counts. A later analysis computed generation probabilities with a VDJ recombination model fitted to out-of-frame rearrangements, and checked the results against IGoR. In a later analysis, hypergeometric tests were used to score TCR-TCR, TCR-HLA and TCR-CMV co-occurrence, with a repertoire-size bias correction applied to TCR pairs. A later analysis estimated false discovery rates by permuting HLA or CMV assignments 20 times. In a later analysis, co-occurring TCRs were grouped using DBSCAN, and TCRdist sequence similarity was added for clustering within HLA-allele-positive subsets. Repertoires with fewer than 30,000 or more than 120,000 public chains, plus five repertoires with anomalous nucleotide sharing, were excluded from co-occurrence clustering. TCRdb re-hosts the immuneACCESS table, in-frame sequences only. Its copies lack some clones; in the studies checked, an unresolved V gene accounts for under half of them, and the cause for the rest is not known. The V and J calls and clone size were taken over from that table, and D and trimming were inferred from the DNA. For this sample the table gives approximately 140,000 clones, of which 79% were detected only once. The top ten constitute approximately 0.97% of the sample.

Based on the germline V gene, the CDR1 and CDR2 sequences are MDHEN and SYDVKM. Between the V and J ends, shortened by 4 bases and 4 bases respectively, the junction contains 7 bases. The CDR3 holds 12 amino acids from the cysteine to the phenylalanine. Here the CDR3 DNA is all that survives: 36 bases in frame from base 1. These data come from a study of cytomegalovirus exposure and HLA in healthy donors listed by TCRdb under 2017. Concerning the study at large: An earlier analysis of 587 of the donors reported 250 to 300 Gb of sequence data and approximately 120 million unique TCR beta sequences obtained from about 180 million T cells. An early release that covered some 640 HLA-typed donors contained approximately 290 gigabases of sequencing data and tens of millions of unique TCR sequences. An earlier analysis of some 600 of the donors applied high-throughput TCR beta sequencing to assess whether each TCR beta V gene segment acted as functional or pseudogenic. The study profiled the T cell repertoires of hundreds of subjects by immunosequencing and related them to cytomegalovirus serostatus. The aim of the study was to test whether cataloging public T cell receptors could identify signatures of past pathogen exposure. HLA typing included class I and class II loci at four-digit resolution. The genetic ancestry cluster associated with self-reported Caucasian donors included 81% of the approximately 430 genotyped donors. In a later analysis, previously published TCR beta repertoires from about 640 donors were re-analyzed and high-resolution HLA genotyping was added so that TCR occurrence patterns could be studied. Genome-wide SNP genotypes for about three fifths of the 666 donors were used in a later genetic analysis, which treated that subset as a discovery cohort. High-throughput TCR immunosequencing, statistical association of individual TCRs with disease status, and machine learning were combined to predict cytomegalovirus infection status. Donor age, sex, ethnicity and CMV serostatus were compiled alongside the repertoire data. Across 300 to 400 genotyped donors of the cohort, an average of about 240,000 unique TCR beta nucleotide sequences per donor were sequenced, and approximately 19% of those sequences were non-productive. Rather than using new phenotypic data, the later analysis identified candidate immune exposures from TCR beta sequences and from how often those sequences occurred across donors. All discovery cohort repertoires had been generated on a single sequencing platform. Along with the roughly 670-subject first cohort, a separate validation cohort of some 130 different subjects was used. Because of strong linkage in the cohort, a handful of DR-DQ haplotypes were treated as single units for association and clustering. The number of typed donors differed by locus: about 620-630 for A, B, C, DRB1 and DQB1; 522 for DQA1; some 590 for DPA1; and some 430 for DPB1. Overall results and qualifications from the work: The classifier was reported to diagnose cytomegalovirus status with high specificity and sensitivity in both the original cohort and the validation cohort. According to a later analysis, most CMV-associated TCR beta chains appeared to be HLA-restricted, and the HLA associations seemed to be driven largely by CMV exposure. Most TCR sequences were seen in very few donors, while some public TCRs were found in many individuals. When HLA alleles, especially DR and DQ, strongly co-occurred, attributing TCR associations to individual alleles was difficult. A later genetic analysis associated a missense DCLRE1C variant with V-gene and J-gene trimming of TCR beta chains, and an independent cohort replicated the association. A cluster of highly shared sequence variants was judged likely to represent a technical artifact of the sequencing pipeline. Presence/absence analyses assumed roughly uniform sequencing depth across donors, an assumption that may not hold. The 87-base-pair reads could not distinguish some IMGT-functional V segments, including TRBV6-2 and TRBV6-3, so those segments were excluded. The study gave a list of 150 to 200 TCR beta chains associated with cytomegalovirus. In a later analysis, HLA-associated TCR beta chains were found to be more clonally expanded and to have lower generation probabilities than equally common non-associated chains. Specific HLA alleles were associated with 15,000 to 20,000 TCR beta sequences at a false discovery rate of 0.05 in a later analysis. Because some donors lacked HLA typing at each locus, the association tests relied only on the typed subset. An earlier analysis of approximately 590 of the donors showed that most TCR beta V segments appeared in productive rearrangements either about 87% or about 30% of the time, which broadly matched IMGT annotations. Immune exposure information for the cohort was limited to CMV serostatus. According to a later analysis, parvovirus B19, influenza, CMV and Epstein-Barr virus appeared linked to several top co-occurrence clusters. It was suggested by the authors that the approach could potentially be generalized to other disease states and immunological phenotypes. A further reported finding was that TCR beta sequences accurately predicted the HLA-A and HLA-B alleles for most subjects in the first cohort. Linkage disequilibrium might explain the correlated functional status among segregating V segments, but an unknown experimental factor could not be excluded. In this cohort, only TCR beta chains were sequenced, and detectable features were limited by the absence of alpha or paired-chain data. According to a later analysis, TCR association rates differed among HLA loci, with DRB1 alleles showing the most associated TCRs and HLA-C alleles showing the fewest. Three of the identified cytomegalovirus-associated TCR beta chains were confirmed in vitro to be specific for cytomegalovirus antigens. A later genetic analysis reported fewer N-insertions in productive TCRs among donors in an Asian-associated ancestry cluster than the approximately 670-donor mean. The earlier analysis of about 600 of the donors excluded some 16 rarely observed V segments, including chromosome 9 orphons, because counts were too low.

In total, approximately 610 healthy bone marrow donors made up the cohort. At the time of sampling, every cohort member was nominally healthy, though immune exposures that went unrecorded were likely present. The donor tested CMV seronegative and was one of the 352 seronegative cohort members. Each donor provided a peripheral blood sample, and peripheral blood mononuclear cells were used for TCR beta sequencing. Genomic DNA was extracted from the blood cell samples with the Qiagen DNeasy Blood Extraction Kit. The sequenced sample was PBMCs. The chain uses TRBV28 and TRBJ1-1; the D gene remains uncertain. The clonotype comes from a man between 18 and 35 years old in good health and CMV-seronegative. The CDR3 reads CASSSPTTEAFF. The nucleotides are TGTGCCAGCAGTTCCCCTACCACTGAAGCTTTCTTT.